The clone carrying this T cell receptor beta chain appeared a few times. This may be a read error, as it is one base from a much larger clone. CDR3 length: 14 residues. Germline CDR1 reads SGHTA; CDR2 reads FQGNSA. With 5 bases removed from V and 11 bases from J, the gap between germline ends came to 21 bases. The data stem from a study of blood T cells in healthy people across ages. The authors ran a second PCR of roughly 6 to 11 cycles using a sample-barcoded 5' primer and a J-beta primer mix. One entry per CDR3 protein results from TCRdb running MiXCR on the 5' RACE reads. The profile shows around 900,000 distinct CDR3 sequences, 25% to 35% of them singletons. Donors were systemically healthy Caucasian individuals from Russia aged roughly 6 to 95 years.

This receptor was obtained from a woman older than 75 in good health. Input material: blood. J is TRBJ2-5 and V is TRBV7-2; the D gene could be TRBD1 or TRBD2 (6 bases each). CDR3 amino acids: CASSRGLRGGEQYF. The CDR3 DNA reads as TGTGCCAGCAGCCGGGGACTCAGAGGGGGAGAGCAGTACTTC.